The 14 T cell receptor beta chains in this list originate from one sample, sequenced in a study of cytomegalovirus exposure and HLA in healthy donors. 60 Vbeta and 13 Jbeta primers were used in PCR. Sequencing was performed with immunoSEQ multiplex PCR; in TCRdb, only in-frame clones are kept and a portion is missing. Of around 120,000 clones listed, 70% to 80% are singletons. Material for sequencing was PBMCs. These receptor sequences come from a woman aged 45-59 years in good health and CMV-seropositive.

Here the CDR3 reads CASSTGDNTGELFF. As DNA, the CDR3 is TGTGCCAGCAGTACAGGGGATAACACCGGGGAGCTGTTTTTT. The V gene is TRBV27, the J gene TRBJ2-2, with 7 positions matching TRBD1. The CDR3 contains 14 residues. The germline V gene has CDR1 MNHEY and CDR2 SMNVEV (reference sequence). V trimming: 5 bases; J trimming: 2 bases; junction bases outside the gene matches: 2.

The rearrangement uses TRBV30 and TRBJ2-5; TRBD1 matches 7 bases. V gave up 0 bases and J gave up 5 bases; unmatched junction bases: 3. Germline V lookup: CDR1 GTSNPN, CDR2 SVGIG (reference sequence). The CDR3 has 13 amino acids. The CDR3 reads CAWSVRRGETQYF. The CDR3 DNA follows: TGTGCCTGGAGTGTACGCAGGGGGGAGACCCAGTACTTC. The full variable domain, its missing parts supplied by reference TRBV30 and TRBJ2-5, is SQTIHQWPATLVQPVGSPLSLECTVEGTSNPNLYWYRQAAGRGLQLLFYSVGIGQISSEVPQNLSASRPQDRQFILSSKKLLLSDSGFYLCAWSVRRGETQYFGPGTRLLVL.

This chain links TRBV18 with TRBJ2-3, with TRBD2 as a possible D gene (7 bases). The CDR3 extends over 16 amino acids. Looked up from germline, CDR1 is KGHSH and CDR2 is LQKENI. V was pared by 0 bases and J by 2 bases, with 12 bases between. DNA for the CDR3: TGTGCCAGCTCACCACCGGTCGGGGGGCCCACAGATACGCAGTATTTT. This translates into CASSPPVGGPTDTQYF. Together with reference TRBV18 and TRBJ2-3, the CDR3 gives the full variable domain: NAGVMQNPRHLVRRRGQEARLRCSPMKGHSHVYWYRQLPEEGLKFMVYLQKENIIDESGMPKERFSAEFPKEGPSILRIQQVVRGDSAAYFCASSPPVGGPTDTQYFGPGTRLTVL.

A few counts support this clone. The chain uses TRBV5-4 and TRBJ2-1; TRBD2 aligns across 9 bases. Germline trimming cut 2 bases from V and 3 bases from J; bases unmatched to any gene: 3. Germline lookup yields CDR1 SGHNT and CDR2 YYREEE (reference sequence). The CDR3 is 15 residues long. The CDR3 is CASSFGTSYYNEQFF. The CDR3 bases are TGTGCCAGCAGCTTCGGGACTAGCTACTACAATGAGCAGTTCTTC.

CDR3 sequence reads: CASSGQVGQGPGTEAFF. CDR3 bases: TGTGCCAGCAGTGGTCAAGTGGGGCAGGGCCCTGGCACTGAAGCTTTCTTT. The rearrangement links TRBV6-1 to TRBJ1-1; possibly TRBD1 for D (5 bases). From germline, CDR1 is MNHNS and CDR2 SASEGT. V shed 4 bases and J shed 4 bases, with 22 bases lying between them. CDR3 length equals 17 residues.

This clone was recorded a few times. The V and J genes are TRBV30 and TRBJ1-5; tentative D call: TRBD1 (6 bases). V was shortened by 0 bases and J by 4 bases, with 10 bases between the two germline ends. CDR3 length: 14 residues. Germline CDR1 reads GTSNPN; CDR2 reads SVGIG (reference sequence). CDR3 region: CAWSVQGTNQPQHF. The DNA of the CDR3 is TGTGCCTGGAGTGTACAGGGAACGAATCAGCCCCAGCATTTT.

This clone was recorded once. The chain links TRBV19 to TRBJ2-5, with 8 bases that match TRBD1. The end of the DNA aligns better with TRBJ2-7, so the J call may be wrong. Germline V lookup: CDR1 LNHDA, CDR2 SQIVND (reference sequence). The CDR3 loop spans 12 amino acids. The CDR3 reads CASSGQGYEQYF. The CDR3 nucleotides are TGTGCCAGTAGTGGACAGGGCTACGAGCAGTACTTC.

This clone was seen more than once but under ten times. The chain uses TRBV30 and TRBJ1-2, with 7 bases that match TRBD1. The CDR3 covers 12 residues. V gave up 8 bases and J gave up 5 bases; unmatched junction bases: 8. Looked up from germline, CDR1 is GTSNPN and CDR2 is SVGIG (reference sequence). CDR3 in amino acids: CAETDRVYGYTF. CDR3 nucleotides: TGTGCCGAAACCGACAGGGTTTATGGCTACACCTTC.

This sequence joins TRBV4-3 and TRBJ2-1, with 9 bases matching TRBD2. The junction had 9 bases not matched to a gene; V was cut back by 6 bases and J by 6 bases. In germline, CDR1 is LGHNA, CDR2 YSLEER. The CDR3 consists of 15 residues. The CDR3 region is CASSLGTSIFNEQFF. CDR3 nucleotides: TGCGCCAGCAGTCTCGGGACTAGCATTTTCAATGAGCAGTTCTTC.

This chain uses TRBV6-5 with TRBJ1-2; tentatively, D is TRBD1 (5 bases). This CDR3 has 14 residues. Germline V CDR1 and CDR2: MNHEY, SVGAGI. Trimming cost V 5 bases and J 4 bases, with 14 bases left between them. The CDR3, as DNA: TGTGCCAGCAGTACGCGGGACGGATTCTATGGCTACACCTTC. The encoded protein is CASSTRDGFYGYTF.

The rearrangement uses TRBV6-1 and TRBJ1-1; 7 positions agree with TRBD1. CDR1 and CDR2 from the germline V gene are MNHNS and SASEGT. With V trimmed by 6 bases and J by 5 bases, 9 bases remained unmatched. The CDR3 sequence is 14 residues long. CDR3 nucleotides: TGTGCCAGCAGGGAGGATAACAGGGGAACTGAAGCTTTCTTT. Translating it yields CASREDNRGTEAFF.

This chain joins TRBV4-2 and TRBJ1-1; no reliable D call. The CDR3 contains 15 residues. The V end was cut by 1 base, the J end by 1 base, with 10 bases between. Germline CDR1 is LGHNA and CDR2 is YNFKEQ. CDR3 amino acids: CASSQGGLQNTEAFF. In DNA, the CDR3 is TGTGCCAGCAGCCAAGGAGGACTTCAGAACACTGAAGCTTTCTTT.

The chain recombines TRBV5-1 with TRBJ2-7; D is possibly TRBD2 (6 bases). Germline CDR1 reads SGHRS; CDR2 reads YFSETQ. The CDR3 contains 15 residues. Trimming cost V 4 bases and J 2 bases, with 16 bases left between them. For the CDR3, the DNA is TGCGCCAGCAGCCTAGGGACTTGGGGGACCTACGAGCAGTACTTC. Translating it yields CASSLGTWGTYEQYF.

V and J are TRBV6-1 and TRBJ1-1; D is perhaps TRBD1 (5 bases). The CDR3 spans 14 residues. V shed 6 bases and J shed 7 bases, with 18 bases lying between them. Germline values: CDR1 MNHNS, CDR2 SASEGT. The CDR3 loop is CASRGWGDVDEAFF. The CDR3 DNA is TGTGCCAGCAGGGGGTGGGGCGACGTGGATGAAGCTTTCTTT.